The sample holds a few counts of the clone carrying this T cell receptor beta chain. Treatment noted: oral pan-JAK inhibitor, 5-10 mg twice daily. This entry is derived from a study of CD8+ T cells in alopecia areata. CDR3 size: 13 residues. CDR1 SQVTM and CDR2 ANQGSEA come from the germline V gene. Trimming removed 4 bases from V and 5 bases from J, with 9 bases in between. The sequencing template was cDNA reverse transcribed from extracted RNA. The assay was immunoSEQ multiplex PCR, and TCRdb's table has in-frame clones only and misses some. The sample holds around 120,000 clones; over 55% are singletons and the top ten take 5% to 7%.

The V gene is TRBV29-1, the J gene TRBJ1-6; no firm D call. The receptor was isolated from a human donor with alopecia areata. This sample comprised CD4+ T cells sorted from blood, obtained at week 4, from a patient treated with tofacitinib. CDR3 DNA: TGCAGCGTTGGGGCAGGAAATAATTCACCCCTCCACTTT. It yields the protein CSVGAGNNSPLHF.